This TCR beta chain was obtained from a study of a mutant IDH1 vaccine in newly diagnosed glioma. Across the study: Sex distribution of treated patients was roughly 62% male and roughly 38% female; mean age was around 40 years. Earlier therapy was either radiotherapy, temozolomide, or both, and most got both.

The table came from immunoSEQ multiplex PCR; TCRdb's copy has only in-frame clones and leaves some out. This sample carries about 63,000 clones, around 82% of them seen once, and the ten largest clones take about 4.8%. Per the germline V gene, CDR1 is LNHDA and CDR2 is SQIVND (reference sequence). The CDR3 is 14 residues long. Trimming cost V 5 bases and J 4 bases, with 14 bases left between them. Time point meaning: baseline, week 1 (first vaccination visit). The treatment here: pre-vaccination baseline after standard-of-care therapy. This clonotype was sampled from a woman aged 18-30 years with glioma. Some clones in this sample may be carry-over from other donors' samples. Sequencing used peripheral blood mononuclear cells (PBMCs), obtained from a glioma patient treated with radiotherapy, temozolomide or both. The chain has TRBV19 and TRBJ1-2; the D is unclear. In DNA form, the CDR3 reads TGTGCCAGTAGTCCTGCAGGTCAGGCCTATGGCTACACCTTC. Translating it yields CASSPAGQAYGYTF.